These 23 T cell receptor beta chains share one sample of origin, sequenced in a study of cytomegalovirus exposure and HLA in healthy donors. PCR involved 60 Vbeta and 13 Jbeta primers. Produced via immunoSEQ multiplex PCR; TCRdb's table is partial and in-frame only. The sample has over 75,000 clones, under 80% seen once; the top ten hold less than 9%. Sequencing was performed on PBMCs. The receptors derive from a man aged 35-49 years in good health and CMV-seropositive.

The chain couples TRBV6-6 to TRBJ1-2; a possible D gene is TRBD1 (5 bases). Germline V gene sequence: CDR1 MNHNY, CDR2 SVGAGI (reference sequence). CDR3 length: 15 amino acids. V shed 3 bases and J shed 4 bases, with 15 bases lying between them. As DNA, the CDR3 is TGTGCCAGCAGTTATAGGGCGGGGGAGGGCTATGGCTACACCTTC. Protein product: CASSYRAGEGYGYTF.

V is TRBV21-1 and J is TRBJ2-5; the table assigns TRBD1, which was not confirmed against the DNA. TRBV21-1 represents a pseudogene. The CDR3 is 17 residues long. CDR3 DNA: TGTGCCAGCAGCAAGCAAAAGCGTCAGGGTCCGCAAGAGACCCAGTACTTC. Translated, it gives CASSKQKRQGPQETQYF.

The V call is TRBV9, the J call TRBJ2-3, with D unclear. Between the trimmed V and J ends, which lost 3 bases and 4 bases, there was a span of 6 bases. Germline V gene data show CDR1 as SGDLS and CDR2 as YYNGEE. The CDR3 contains 12 residues. Written as DNA, the CDR3 is TGTGCCAGCAGCGATTATTCAGATACGCAGTATTTT. Amino acids: CASSDYSDTQYF. The whole variable domain, remainder taken from reference TRBV9 and TRBJ2-3, is DSGVTQTPKHLITATGQRVTLRCSPRSGDLSVYWYQQSLDQGLQFLIQYYNGEERAKGNILERFSAQQFPDLHSELNLSSLELGDSALYFCASSDYSDTQYFGPGTRLTVL.

This clone was picked up one time. The chain combines TRBV7-2 with TRBJ2-7, with TRBD2 matching 12 bases. Germline V gene data show CDR1 as SGHTA and CDR2 as FQGNSA. This CDR3 comprises 16 residues. Unmatched junction bases numbered 0, after V lost 0 bases and J lost 0 bases. The CDR3 protein is CASSLAGLAGSYEQYF. The CDR3 nucleotides read TGTGCCAGCAGCTTAGCGGGACTAGCGGGCTCCTACGAGCAGTACTTC.

This CDR3 is CASSHRGQPTDTQYF. CDR3 bases: TGTGCCAGCAGCCATCGAGGGCAACCCACAGATACGCAGTATTTT. The chain carries TRBV11-2 and TRBJ2-3, with D perhaps TRBD2 (5 bases). The germline V gene has CDR1 SGHAT and CDR2 FQNNGV. This CDR3 is built from 15 residues. Trimming took 5 bases from V and 2 from J, leaving 14 bases between them.

The chain couples TRBV10-3 to TRBJ2-5; TRBD1 matches at 7 bases. Germline-derived CDR1 and CDR2 are ENHRY and SYGVKD. Trimming took 2 bases from V and 1 from J; bases not matched to a gene: 4. This CDR3 contains 15 residues. The CDR3 DNA follows: TGTGCCATCAGTGAGGAGGGGGCACCCCAAGAGACCCAGTACTTC. Amino acids: CAISEEGAPQETQYF.

This clone was observed a single time. This sequence joins TRBV5-1 and TRBJ1-6, with D possibly matching TRBD1 (5 bases). V gave up 3 bases and J gave up 10 bases, with 20 bases separating them. CDR1 is SGHRS and CDR2 is YFSETQ in the germline V gene. This CDR3 has 16 amino acids. The CDR3 DNA is TGCGCCAGCAGCTGGGACCGGGGAGGGGAAAACTCACCCCTCCACTTT. Protein: CASSWDRGGENSPLHF. The whole variable domain, remainder taken from reference TRBV5-1 and TRBJ1-6, is KAGVTQTPRYLIKTRGQQVTLSCSPISGHRSVSWYQQTPGQGLQFLFEYFSETQRNKGNFPGRFSGRQFSNSRSEMNVSTLELGDSALYLCASSWDRGGENSPLHFGNGTRLTVT.

J is TRBJ1-5 and V is TRBV4-3; no reliable D call. The germline V gene encodes CDR1 LGHNA and CDR2 YSLEER. This CDR3 is 14 amino acids long. V lost 4 bases, J lost 4 bases, and 11 bases lay in between. The CDR3 is CASSPREWNQPQHF. DNA of the CDR3: TGCGCCAGCAGCCCAAGGGAGTGGAATCAGCCCCAGCATTTT.

This clone turned up a few times. The chain recombines TRBV25-1 with TRBJ2-2, with D perhaps matching TRBD2 (5 bases). CDR1 and CDR2 from the germline V gene are MGHDK and SYGVNS. V was pared by 1 base and J by 4 bases, with 10 bases between. This CDR3 region has 15 residues. Written as DNA, the CDR3 is TGTGCCAGCAGTGAATTCGGAGGTGGCACCGGGGAGCTGTTTTTT. Translation gives CASSEFGGGTGELFF.

A word on this clone: The sample contains more than one DNA sequence encoding this CDR3. The rearrangement links TRBV5-1 to TRBJ2-1; D is possibly TRBD2 (5 bases). Trimming stripped 2 bases from V and 7 bases from J, with 7 bases between. The CDR3 spans 12 residues. The germline gives CDR1 SGHRS, CDR2 YFSETQ. As DNA, the CDR3 is TGCGCCAGCAGCTTTAGAGGGAATGAGCAGTTCTTC. Its protein product is CASSFRGNEQFF.

This rearrangement joins TRBV4-2 to TRBJ1-5; maybe TRBD1 (6 bases). The germline V and J ends were trimmed by 0 bases and 6 bases, with 12 bases remaining between them. The CDR3 consists of 15 residues. Per germline, CDR1 LGHNA and CDR2 YNFKEQ. Written as DNA, the CDR3 is TGTGCCAGCAGCCAAGATTCGGGGGGCGGTCAGCCCCAGCATTTT. This encodes CASSQDSGGGQPQHF.

V gene TRBV4-3 combines with J gene TRBJ2-3; 7 bases fit TRBD2. Unmatched junction bases numbered 8, after V lost 1 base and J lost 4 bases. Germline loops: CDR1 LGHNA, CDR2 YSLEER. The CDR3 length is 16 residues. The CDR3 protein is CASSQGGAGEADTQYF. The DNA for the CDR3 is TGCGCCAGCAGCCAAGGTGGGGCGGGAGAGGCAGATACGCAGTATTTT.

The chain is built from TRBV28 and TRBJ1-5; a weak D match, TRBD1 (5 bases). CDR3 length equals 12 residues. Germline lookup yields CDR1 MDHEN and CDR2 SYDVKM. The V gene lost 7 bases and the J gene lost 6 bases, with 10 bases spanning the gap. CDR3 region: CASTGSFQPQHF. CDR3 DNA sequence: TGTGCCAGCACAGGGTCCTTTCAGCCCCAGCATTTT.

V is TRBV7-6 and J is TRBJ2-1; 7 bases match TRBD2. Looked up from germline, CDR1 is SGHVS and CDR2 is FNYEAQ. Unmatched junction bases numbered 6, after V lost 2 bases and J lost 8 bases. The CDR3 consists of 14 residues. CDR3 coding DNA: TGTGCCAGCAGCTTATTAGGGGAGGGCGATGAGCAGTTCTTC. This translates into CASSLLGEGDEQFF.

This clone showed up just once. This sequence joins TRBV5-4 and TRBJ2-3; TRBD2 matches at 8 bases. The ends lost 4 bases at V and 2 bases at J; junction bases unmatched: 9. From germline, CDR1 is SGHNT and CDR2 YYREEE (reference sequence). The CDR3 has 16 amino acids. Here the CDR3 DNA reads TGTGCCAGCAGCCCCGGGGGGGCCTCTTCCACAGATACGCAGTATTTT. This gives the protein CASSPGGASSTDTQYF.

A note on this clone: The junction differs from germline at one of its ends, possibly a read error. This CDR3 is CSVTDTLF. CDR3 DNA: TGCAGCGTGACGGACACTCTGTTT. V gene TRBV29-1 combines with J gene TRBJ1-1, with a tentative D call TRBD1 (5 bases). CDR1 is SQVTM and CDR2 is ANQGSEA in the germline V gene. The CDR3 is 8 residues long.

This clone has just one count. The CDR3 reads CASSLDAGRTGELFF. The CDR3 DNA reads as TGTGCCAGCAGCTTAGACGCAGGGAGGACCGGGGAGCTGTTTTTT. The chain links TRBV7-9 to TRBJ2-2; weak D call: TRBD2 (6 bases). The CDR3 totals 15 residues. The ends were cut back, 1 base at V and 5 bases at J, with 11 bases in the middle. Germline values: CDR1 SEHNR, CDR2 FQNEAQ (reference sequence).

The genes are TRBV7-2 and TRBJ2-7; D uncertain. The CDR3 covers 14 residues. V lost 1 base, J lost 7 bases, and 14 bases lay in between. The germline V gene has CDR1 SGHTA and CDR2 FQGNSA. This CDR3 is CASSLGGSTGEQYF. The CDR3 DNA reads TGTGCCAGCAGCTTAGGCGGTTCTACCGGGGAGCAGTACTTC.

The chain couples TRBV4-1 to TRBJ2-5, with TRBD1 matching 8 bases. The J call may not be correct, given that the DNA end is closer to TRBJ2-7. Germline loops: CDR1 MGHRA, CDR2 YSYEKL. The CDR3 sequence is 14 residues long. CDR3: CASSLKTGADEQYF. CDR3 DNA sequence: TGCGCCAGCAGCCTAAAGACAGGGGCCGACGAGCAGTACTTC.

The CDR3 reads CASSSQGLLNTEAFF. In nucleotides, the CDR3 is TGCGCCAGCAGCTCGCAAGGACTGTTGAACACTGAAGCTTTCTTT. The chain couples TRBV5-1 to TRBJ1-1; no reliable D call. Germline V gives CDR1 SGHRS, CDR2 YFSETQ. Trimming removed 3 bases at V and 0 bases at J, with 12 bases between. This CDR3 comprises 15 residues.

This chain joins TRBV19 and TRBJ2-2, with 7 nucleotides matching TRBD2. The trim removed 10 bases at V and 5 bases at J, leaving 13 bases unmatched. Germline V CDR1 and CDR2: LNHDA, SQIVND (reference sequence). The CDR3 has 15 residues. CDR3 region: CATRPGAGGTGELFF. The CDR3 DNA is TGTGCCACCAGGCCTGGGGCCGGGGGGACCGGGGAGCTGTTTTTT.

The J gene is TRBJ2-1, the V gene TRBV11-2; D unclear. The CDR3 loop spans 13 amino acids. Trimming removed 5 bases from V and 5 bases from J, with 10 bases in between. Germline V gives CDR1 SGHAT, CDR2 FQNNGV. The CDR3 loop reads CASSLGVNNEQFF. The CDR3 DNA follows: TGTGCCAGCAGCCTGGGCGTCAACAATGAGCAGTTCTTC.

This clone has only a few counts. The chain uses TRBV7-3 and TRBJ2-1; D unclear. The CDR3 covers 15 residues. Germline V gene sequence: CDR1 SGHTA, CDR2 FQGTGA. Trimming cost V 2 bases and J 0 bases, with 8 bases left between them. Here the CDR3 DNA reads TGTGCCAGCAGCTTAGATTACGGCTCCTACAATGAGCAGTTCTTC. Amino acid sequence: CASSLDYGSYNEQFF. Using reference TRBV7-3 and TRBJ2-1 for the parts outside the CDR3, the full variable domain is GAGVSQTPSNKVTEKGKYVELRCDPISGHTALYWYRQSLGQGPEFLIYFQGTGAADDSGLPNDRFFAVRPEGSVSTLKIQRTERGDSAVYLCASSLDYGSYNEQFFGPGTRLTVL.